The 10 T cell receptor beta chains reported below all come from one sample, sequenced in a study of blood T cell repertoires in COVID-19. Generated by immunoSEQ multiplex PCR, the TCRdb table keeps only in-frame clones and is missing some. The table shows around 270,000 clones, with roughly 88% occurring only once. Input material: peripheral blood. Source of these receptors: a human donor with COVID-19, enrolled during active disease. The donor label of this sample is uncertain.

The rearrangement uses TRBV16 and TRBJ1-6; D remains unclear. Germline loops: CDR1 KGHSY, CDR2 FQNENV. This CDR3 has 12 residues. V lost 5 bases and J 7 bases, leaving 6 bases between the germline ends. CDR3 DNA: TGTGCCAGCAGCGCCCGGAATTCACCCCTCCACTTT. It translates to CASSARNSPLHF.

The chain links TRBV9 to TRBJ1-6, with a tentative D call TRBD1 (5 bases). The V gene's germline CDR1 is SGDLS and CDR2 YYNGEE. The CDR3 is 12 residues long. With 4 bases removed from V and 11 bases from J, the gap between germline ends came to 10 bases. This CDR3 is CASSPRQTPLHF. The CDR3 bases are TGTGCCAGCAGCCCTCGACAGACACCCCTCCACTTT.

This chain links TRBV28 with TRBJ1-5; 9 bases line up with TRBD1. Germline CDR1 MDHEN, CDR2 SYDVKM. CDR3 size: 14 residues. J gave up 6 bases and V 7 bases, and 7 bases lay outside the gene matches. The CDR3, as DNA: TGTGCCAGCATGGGACAGGGCGGGCGTCAGCCCCAGCATTTT. Its protein product is CASMGQGGRQPQHF. The whole variable domain, filled in from reference TRBV28 and TRBJ1-5, reads DVKVTQSSRYLVKRTGEKVFLECVQDMDHENMFWYRQDPGLGLRLIYFSYDVKMKEKGDIPEGYSVSREKKERFSLILESASTNQTSMYLCASMGQGGRQPQHFGDGTRLSIL.

The chain joins TRBV27 to TRBJ2-3; unclear D gene. Germline V gene lookup returns CDR1 MNHEY and CDR2 SMNVEV (reference sequence). The CDR3 sequence is 12 residues long. V gave up 8 bases and J gave up 6 bases, with 12 bases separating them. The CDR3 DNA is TGTGCCAGCGCTTCTACCGCGGATACGCAGTATTTT. This gives the protein CASASTADTQYF.

The rearrangement links TRBV14 to TRBJ1-2; 10 positions match TRBD1. V lost 2 bases, J lost 5 bases, and 8 bases stayed unmatched. Looked up from germline, CDR1 is SGHDN and CDR2 is FVKESK. The CDR3 covers 16 residues. This chain's CDR3 is CASSQQGDRGKYGYTF. The CDR3 coding sequence is TGTGCCAGCAGCCAACAGGGGGACAGGGGAAAATATGGCTACACCTTC.

CDR3 in amino acids: CASSPWGGGGANVLTF. CDR3 coding DNA: TGTGCCAGCAGCCCCTGGGGGGGCGGTGGGGCCAACGTCCTGACTTTC. This rearrangement joins TRBV7-8 to TRBJ2-6, with D possibly TRBD2 on 7 matching bases. Trimming cost V 5 bases and J 3 bases, with 14 bases left between them. There are 16 residues in the CDR3. Germline V gene sequence: CDR1 SGHVS, CDR2 FQNEAQ.

This chain uses TRBV6-5 with TRBJ1-1, with a possible D match to TRBD1 (5 bases). V lost 5 bases and J 5 bases, leaving 18 bases between the germline ends. This CDR3 has 15 residues. In germline, CDR1 is MNHEY, CDR2 SVGAGI. The CDR3 bases are TGTGCCAGCAGTACACGGAGCCAGGGTGTGACTGAAGCTTTCTTT. Translating gives CASSTRSQGVTEAFF.

CDR3 sequence: CASSLEASGNTDTQYF. As DNA, the CDR3 is TGTGCCAGCAGTTTAGAGGCTAGCGGGAATACAGATACGCAGTATTTT. The V and J genes are TRBV27 and TRBJ2-3; 9 nucleotides match TRBD2. This CDR3 has 16 residues. V was clipped by 2 bases and J by 3 bases; unmatched bases: 6. Germline V gives CDR1 MNHEY, CDR2 SMNVEV (reference sequence).

The genes are TRBV11-2 and TRBJ1-4; 8 bases map to TRBD1. In germline, CDR1 is SGHAT, CDR2 FQNNGV. V shed 4 bases, J shed 6 bases, and the junction held 10 bases outside the gene matches. The CDR3 sequence is 16 residues long. CDR3 in DNA: TGTGCCAGCAGCTCCCGGGACAGGTCGAGGGATGAAAAACTGTTTTTT. Translated, it gives CASSSRDRSRDEKLFF. Full variable domain (outside the CDR3, taken from reference TRBV11-2 and TRBJ1-4): EAGVAQSPRYKIIEKRQSVAFWCNPISGHATLYWYQQILGQGPKLLIQFQNNGVVDDSQLPKDRFSAERLKGVDSTLKIQPAKLEDSAVYLCASSSRDRSRDEKLFFGSGTQLSVL.

The chain's CDR3 is CAWSVGGQINEQFF. CDR3 coding DNA: TGTGCCTGGAGTGTAGGAGGACAGATCAATGAGCAGTTCTTC. V is TRBV30 and J is TRBJ2-1, with a tentative D call TRBD1 (6 bases). Germline CDR1 reads GTSNPN; CDR2 reads SVGIG (reference sequence). CDR3 size: 14 residues. Trimming left V 0 bases short and J 6 bases short, with 12 bases between. Looking up the rest from reference TRBV30 and TRBJ2-1 gives the full variable domain: SQTIHQWPATLVQPVGSPLSLECTVEGTSNPNLYWYRQAAGRGLQLLFYSVGIGQISSEVPQNLSASRPQDRQFILSSKKLLLSDSGFYLCAWSVGGQINEQFFGPGTRLTVL.